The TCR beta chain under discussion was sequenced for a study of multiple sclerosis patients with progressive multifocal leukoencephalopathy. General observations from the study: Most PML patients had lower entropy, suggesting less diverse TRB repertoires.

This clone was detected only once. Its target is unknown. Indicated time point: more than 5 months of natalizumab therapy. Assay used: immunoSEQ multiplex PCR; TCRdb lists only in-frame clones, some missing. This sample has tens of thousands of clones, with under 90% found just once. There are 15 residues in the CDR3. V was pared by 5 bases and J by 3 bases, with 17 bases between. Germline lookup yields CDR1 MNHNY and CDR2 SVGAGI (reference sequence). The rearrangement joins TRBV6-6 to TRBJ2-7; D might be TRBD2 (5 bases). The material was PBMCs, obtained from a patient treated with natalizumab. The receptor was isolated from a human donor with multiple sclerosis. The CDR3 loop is CASSTLVRKHYEQYF. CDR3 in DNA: TGTGCCAGCAGTACACTAGTGAGAAAACACTACGAGCAGTACTTC.